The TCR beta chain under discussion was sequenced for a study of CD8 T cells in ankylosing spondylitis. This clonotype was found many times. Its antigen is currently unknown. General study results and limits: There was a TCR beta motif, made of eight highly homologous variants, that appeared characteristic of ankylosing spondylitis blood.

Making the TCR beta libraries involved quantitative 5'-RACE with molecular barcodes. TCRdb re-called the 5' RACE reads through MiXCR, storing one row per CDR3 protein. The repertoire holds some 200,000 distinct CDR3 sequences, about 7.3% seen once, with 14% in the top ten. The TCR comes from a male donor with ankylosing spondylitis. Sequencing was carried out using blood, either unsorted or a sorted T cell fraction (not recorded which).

The CDR3 here is CASSGRNEQFF. The CDR3 coding sequence is TGTGCCAGCAGTGGGAGGAATGAGCAGTTCTTC. The chain recombines TRBV27 with TRBJ2-1, with TRBD2 as a possible D gene (6 bases). The CDR3 consists of 11 residues. Looked up from germline, CDR1 is MNHEY and CDR2 is SMNVEV (reference sequence). V was shortened by 5 bases and J by 7 bases, with 6 bases between the two germline ends.